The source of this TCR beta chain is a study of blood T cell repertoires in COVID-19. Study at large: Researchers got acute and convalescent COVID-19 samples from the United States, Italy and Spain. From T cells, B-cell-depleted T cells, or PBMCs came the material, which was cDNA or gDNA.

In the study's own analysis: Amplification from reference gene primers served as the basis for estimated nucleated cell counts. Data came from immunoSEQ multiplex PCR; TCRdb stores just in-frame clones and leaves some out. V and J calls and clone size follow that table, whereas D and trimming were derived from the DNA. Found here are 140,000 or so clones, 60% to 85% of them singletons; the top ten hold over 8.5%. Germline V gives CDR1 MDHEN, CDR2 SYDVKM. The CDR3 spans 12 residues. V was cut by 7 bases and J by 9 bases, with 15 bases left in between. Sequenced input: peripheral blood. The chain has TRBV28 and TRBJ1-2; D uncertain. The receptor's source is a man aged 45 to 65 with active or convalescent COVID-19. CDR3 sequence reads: CASTIPGGRYTF. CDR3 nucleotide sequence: TGTGCCAGCACCATCCCGGGAGGGCGCTACACCTTC.